These 32 T cell receptor beta chains share one sample of origin, sequenced in a study of T-cell reconstitution after alpha-beta-depleted transplantation in children. Construction of the TCRbeta library involved unique molecular identifiers. TCRdb reprocessed the PCR reads with MiXCR, giving one entry per CDR3 protein. The sample has 500,000 or so distinct CDR3 sequences, around 10% seen once. The starting material was PBMCs, mostly from graft donor cells, obtained 180 days after TCRalphabeta/CD19-depleted stem cell transplant. These receptor sequences come from a female patient aged 2-9 years who had a stem cell transplant for aplastic anemia, so the T cells may come from the graft donor.

This chain uses TRBV20-1 with TRBJ2-7, with 7 bases fitting TRBD1. Germline V gene lookup returns CDR1 DFQATT and CDR2 SNEGSKA (reference sequence). V shed 3 bases and J 1 base; nucleotides not matched to a gene: 6. This CDR3 comprises 14 residues. CDR3 loop: CSARTGTFSYEQYF. The CDR3 region has the DNA TGCAGTGCTAGGACAGGGACCTTTTCCTACGAGCAGTACTTC.

In its sample, this clonotype was seen a few times. This chain joins TRBV27 and TRBJ2-6; D gene unclear. The CDR3 contains 17 residues. Trimming cost V 5 bases and J 5 bases, with 19 bases left between them. Per the germline V gene, CDR1 is MNHEY and CDR2 is SMNVEV (reference sequence). The CDR3 nucleotides are TGTGCCAGCAGTCCGTCCGGCTTTTCTCTCTGGGCCAACGTCCTGACTTTC. Amino acids: CASSPSGFSLWANVLTF.

This clonotype was counted at least ten times. The chain joins TRBV5-1 to TRBJ2-1; D not certain. The CDR3 contains 14 residues. Germline-derived CDR1 and CDR2 are SGHRS and YFSETQ. Trimming removed 2 bases from V and 5 bases from J, with 11 bases in between. The CDR3 here is CASSLRPRDNEQFF. The CDR3 DNA follows: TGCGCCAGCAGCTTAAGACCACGGGACAATGAGCAGTTCTTC.

This clonotype was detected many times. The chain recombines TRBV7-2 with TRBJ2-7; TRBD1 might be the D (6 bases). This CDR3 has 12 amino acids. Trimming left V 1 base short and J 12 bases short, with 13 bases between. Germline loops: CDR1 SGHTA, CDR2 FQGNSA. CDR3 sequence reads: CASSLEGRGRYF. The CDR3 DNA reads TGTGCCAGCAGCTTAGAGGGCAGGGGCAGGTACTTC. Full variable domain (remainder filled in from reference TRBV7-2 and TRBJ2-7): GAGVSQSPSNKVTEKGKDVELRCDPISGHTALYWYRQSLGQGLEFLIYFQGNSAPDKSGLPSDRFSAERTGGSVSTLTIQRTQQEDSAVYLCASSLEGRGRYFGPGTRLTVT.

This rearrangement joins TRBV25-1 to TRBJ2-1, with 8 nucleotides matching TRBD2. Trimming cost V 2 bases and J 7 bases; bases outside gene matches: 13. CDR3 length: 17 residues. Germline CDR1 is MGHDK and CDR2 is SYGVNS. The CDR3 is CASSESVGLVKGNEQFF. The CDR3, as DNA: TGTGCCAGCAGTGAAAGTGTGGGACTAGTAAAGGGAAATGAGCAGTTCTTC. The whole variable domain, filled in from reference TRBV25-1 and TRBJ2-1, reads EADIYQTPRYLVIGTGKKITLECSQTMGHDKMYWYQQDPGMELHLIHYSYGVNSTEKGDLSSESTVSRIRTEHFPLTLESARPSHTSQYLCASSESVGLVKGNEQFFGPGTRLTVL.

This clonotype was seen only a few times. The rearrangement joins TRBV7-6 to TRBJ1-2, with 8 bases identical to TRBD1. The CDR3 sequence is 16 residues long. V trimming: 5 bases; J trimming: 6 bases; junction bases outside the gene matches: 14. Germline lookup yields CDR1 SGHVS and CDR2 FNYEAQ. The CDR3 here is CASSLHGQGVSNGYTF. The CDR3 DNA follows: TGTGCCAGCAGCCTACACGGACAGGGAGTTTCGAATGGCTACACCTTC.

This clonotype has just a few counts. This chain uses TRBV6-5 with TRBJ2-7; D might be TRBD1 (5 bases). Germline V gene lookup returns CDR1 MNHEY and CDR2 SVGAGI. Trimming removed 2 bases from V and 0 bases from J, with 8 bases in between. There are 14 residues in the CDR3. The CDR3 here is CASSYGHPSYEQYF. CDR3 coding DNA: TGTGCCAGCAGTTACGGACACCCCTCCTACGAGCAGTACTTC.

This chain uses TRBV10-3 with TRBJ2-7; possibly TRBD2 for D (5 bases). CDR3 size: 17 residues. V shed 6 bases and J shed 2 bases, with 23 bases lying between them. Germline CDR1 ENHRY, CDR2 SYGVKD. The CDR3 sequence is CAIRRDVEGRRPYEQYF. The CDR3 coding sequence is TGTGCCATCAGAAGGGATGTTGAGGGCAGGAGACCCTACGAGCAGTACTTC.

The chain is built from TRBV20-1 and TRBJ1-1; D gene uncertain. Trimming removed 1 base at V and 0 bases at J, with 6 bases between. The CDR3 is 13 amino acids. Germline CDR1 is DFQATT and CDR2 is SNEGSKA (reference sequence). CDR3 coding DNA: TGCAGTGCTAGAGTAGACATGAACACTGAAGCTTTCTTT. It yields the protein CSARVDMNTEAFF.

The chain has TRBV5-5 and TRBJ1-5; D perhaps matches TRBD1 (5 bases). The germline CDR1 and CDR2 sequences are SGHKS and YYEKEE (reference sequence). The V end was cut by 3 bases, the J end by 9 bases, with 22 bases between. CDR3 size: 16 residues. CDR3: CASSWGEGLPVGPQHF. In DNA form, the CDR3 reads TGTGCCAGCAGCTGGGGGGAGGGTCTCCCGGTGGGGCCCCAGCATTTT. The full variable domain, in which reference TRBV5-5 and TRBJ1-5 provide the parts outside the CDR3, is DAGVTQSPTHLIKTRGQQVTLRCSPISGHKSVSWYQQVLGQGPQFIFQYYEKEERGRGNFPDRFSARQFPNYSSELNVNALLLGDSALYLCASSWGEGLPVGPQHFGDGTRLSIL.

The chain links TRBV20-1 to TRBJ2-1; no firm D call. The CDR3 has 14 amino acids. Germline V CDR1 and CDR2: DFQATT, SNEGSKA (reference sequence). V lost 5 bases to trimming and J lost 1 base, with 12 bases between them. CDR3 in amino acids: CSACHYHSYNEQFF. The CDR3 DNA is TGCAGTGCTTGCCACTACCATTCCTACAATGAGCAGTTCTTC.

This clonotype has a handful of counts. CDR3: CASSLSGTYEQYV. The CDR3 DNA reads as TGTGCCAGCAGCTTATCTGGGACCTACGAGCAGTACGTC. This rearrangement joins TRBV7-2 to TRBJ2-7; D remains unclear. V gave up 2 bases and J gave up 2 bases, with 7 bases separating them. Germline CDR1 is SGHTA and CDR2 is FQGNSA. This CDR3 is built from 13 residues.

The chain carries TRBV6-5 and TRBJ2-2; D remains ambiguous. The CDR3 runs 16 residues. The V and J ends lost 0 bases and 0 bases respectively, with 8 bases between them. Germline CDR1 reads MNHEY; CDR2 reads SVGAGI. This CDR3 is CASSYSLSPNTGELFF. The CDR3 nucleotides are TGTGCCAGCAGTTACTCGCTCAGTCCGAACACCGGGGAGCTGTTTTTT.

There are a few counts of this clonotype. The rearrangement joins TRBV24-1 to TRBJ2-1; no definite D call. Germline values: CDR1 KGHDR, CDR2 SFDVKD. This CDR3 has 16 residues. Trimming took off 1 base at V and 0 bases at J, with 9 bases between the two ends. The CDR3 loop is CATSDLSSSSYNEQFF. DNA of the CDR3: TGTGCCACCAGTGATTTAAGTTCCAGCTCCTACAATGAGCAGTTCTTC.

This clonotype has ten or more counts. V gene TRBV18 combines with J gene TRBJ2-1; 12 nucleotides match TRBD2. J gave up 7 bases and V 6 bases, and 10 bases lay outside the gene matches. CDR3 length equals 16 residues. Germline loops: CDR1 KGHSH, CDR2 LQKENI. The CDR3 DNA is TGTGCCAGCTCGCCATACCTAGCGGGAGGGAGGAATGAGCAGTTCTTC. The encoded protein is CASSPYLAGGRNEQFF.

The sample holds a few counts of this clonotype. V and J are TRBV28 and TRBJ2-7; 8 positions match TRBD1. This CDR3 has 15 residues. Germline V gives CDR1 MDHEN, CDR2 SYDVKM. Trimming at V came to 1 base and at J to 3 bases, leaving 5 bases not matched to a gene. The CDR3 coding sequence is TGTGCCAGCAGTTTATCCGGGACAGGACACTACGAGCAGTACTTC. Its translation: CASSLSGTGHYEQYF.

This clonotype was observed a handful of times. CDR3 bases: TGTGCCAGCAGTTTAGACAGGGCGGTGGGAAACACCATATATTTT. It is translated as CASSLDRAVGNTIYF. The chain combines TRBV12-3 or TRBV12-4 with TRBJ1-3; possibly TRBD1 for D (6 bases). This CDR3 has 15 residues. Trimming removed 1 base from V and 4 bases from J, with 11 bases in between.

The chain has TRBV29-1 and TRBJ1-1; tentatively, D is TRBD1 (6 bases). This CDR3 contains 13 residues. V lost 3 bases, J lost 5 bases, and 13 bases lay in between. Germline V lookup: CDR1 SQVTM, CDR2 ANQGSEA. CDR3 sequence reads: CSVEWGHGTEAFF. CDR3 DNA: TGCAGCGTTGAGTGGGGGCACGGGACTGAAGCTTTCTTT.

The rearrangement joins TRBV3-1 to TRBJ2-2; D is tentatively TRBD1 or TRBD2 (5 bases each). The germline V gene encodes CDR1 LGHDT and CDR2 YNNKEL (reference sequence). CDR3 length: 13 residues. V was shortened by 4 bases and J by 7 bases, with 10 bases between the two germline ends. This chain's CDR3 is CASSLRDGGELFF. The CDR3 nucleotides are TGTGCCAGCAGCCTCCGGGACGGCGGGGAGCTGTTTTTT.

This clonotype was seen a handful of times. V gene TRBV6-2 or TRBV6-3 combines with J gene TRBJ2-2; D remains unclear. The CDR3 runs to 15 residues. Germline CDR1 is MNHEY and CDR2 is SVGEGT. V dropped 3 bases and J dropped 6 bases, with 14 bases sitting between them. CDR3 sequence reads: CASSYLRGYAGELFF. CDR3 in DNA: TGTGCCAGCAGTTATCTGCGCGGTTACGCCGGGGAGCTGTTTTTT.

Ten or more counts support this clonotype. The CDR3 bases are TGTGCCAGCAGCGCTAGGGACAGGCCTTCCTACAATGAGCAGTTCTTC. It is translated as CASSARDRPSYNEQFF. The V call is TRBV7-6, the J call TRBJ2-1; 8 bases are shared with TRBD1. The CDR3 is made up of 16 amino acids. Germline-derived CDR1 and CDR2 are SGHVS and FNYEAQ. V dropped 5 bases and J dropped 1; count of bases not matched to a gene: 7.

This clonotype was recorded many times. This chain uses TRBV9 with TRBJ1-5; a weak D match, TRBD1 (5 bases). CDR3 length equals 14 residues. Trimming left V 2 bases short and J 2 bases short, with 8 bases between. CDR1 and CDR2 (germline): SGDLS, YYNGEE. The CDR3 nucleotides are TGTGCCAGCAGCGTCGGGGGTGGCAATCAGCCCCAGCATTTT. Its protein product is CASSVGGGNQPQHF.

This clonotype was detected ten times or more. This may be a read error, as it is one base from a much larger clone. The V and J genes are TRBV12-3 or TRBV12-4 and TRBJ2-7; D is unresolved. The V end lost 1 base, the J end lost 2 bases, and 6 bases lay between the germline ends. The CDR3 has 13 amino acids. CDR3 nucleotide sequence: TGTGCCAGCAGTTTAGAGGCCCCCTACGAGCAGTACTTC. This encodes CASSLEAPYEQYF.

This clonotype showed up just a few times. The chain has TRBV29-1 and TRBJ2-3; 10 bases are a match to TRBD2. Germline V gene lookup returns CDR1 SQVTM and CDR2 ANQGSEA. V shed 7 bases and J 4 bases; nucleotides not matched to a gene: 17. The CDR3 loop spans 17 amino acids. CDR3 DNA sequence: TGCAGCGCCCGTCGGGGGGCAGGACTAGCGGAGGCAGATACGCAGTATTTT. Its protein product is CSARRGAGLAEADTQYF.

This clonotype was picked up many times. The chain has TRBV28 and TRBJ1-5; no definite D call. The V gene's germline CDR1 is MDHEN and CDR2 SYDVKM. There are 15 residues in the CDR3. V lost 7 bases, J lost 5 bases, and 18 bases lay in between. This chain's CDR3 is CASNAVGWDDQPQHF. Written as DNA, the CDR3 is TGTGCCAGCAACGCGGTAGGGTGGGATGATCAGCCCCAGCATTTT.

This clonotype was seen more than once but under ten times. Compared with germline, one end of the junction differs, possibly owing to a read error. V usage is TRBV10-2 and J usage is TRBJ2-1; 10 bases fit TRBD2. This CDR3 spans 16 amino acids. CDR1 WSHSY and CDR2 SAAADI come from the germline V gene. The CDR3 DNA sequence: TGCGCCAGCTGTTACCTTAGCGGGAGGTCCTTCAATGAGCAGTTCTTC. Its protein product is CASCYLSGRSFNEQFF.

This clonotype was seen a few times. The chain has TRBV24-1 and TRBJ1-1; D remains unclear. The CDR3 has 13 amino acids. Deletions cut 4 bases from V and 3 bases from J, with 8 bases between. Germline lookup yields CDR1 KGHDR and CDR2 SFDVKD. CDR3 in amino acids: CATSEGTYTEAFF. The CDR3 coding sequence is TGTGCCACCAGTGAGGGAACCTACACTGAAGCTTTCTTT.

This clonotype was counted once. No conserved phenylalanine or tryptophan ends this CDR3, so it is likely a read error. The rearrangement links TRBV5-6 to TRBJ2-7; tentatively, D is TRBD1 (6 bases). The V end lost 3 bases, the J end lost 3 bases, and 13 bases lay between the germline ends. CDR1 is SGHDT, CDR2 YYEEEE, per germline. The length of the CDR3 is 14 residues. CDR3 loop: CASSSIQGFYEQYS. CDR3 DNA sequence: TGTGCCAGCAGCTCAATACAGGGATTCTACGAGCAGTACTCC.

This clonotype has only a few counts. This rearrangement joins TRBV6-5 to TRBJ2-1, with D possibly being TRBD2 (6 bases). Germline CDR1 and CDR2: MNHEY and SVGAGI. The germline V and J ends were trimmed by 4 bases and 4 bases, with 17 bases remaining between them. This CDR3 region has 16 residues. CDR3 DNA: TGTGCCAGCAGTTTTGGTTTTAGCGGTGGGTACAATGAGCAGTTCTTC. Protein: CASSFGFSGGYNEQFF.

This clonotype was counted a few times. The CDR3: CSAPGPGNQPQHF. The CDR3 DNA follows: TGCAGTGCCCCGGGTCCTGGGAATCAGCCCCAGCATTTT. The chain joins TRBV20-1 to TRBJ1-5, with D uncertain. V gave up 6 bases and J gave up 4 bases, with 13 bases separating them. CDR1 and CDR2 (germline): DFQATT, SNEGSKA (reference sequence). This CDR3 comprises 13 residues.

The genes are TRBV6-2 or TRBV6-3 and TRBJ1-2; D gene ambiguous. The CDR3 contains 14 residues. CDR1 is MNHEY, CDR2 SVGEGT, per germline. Trimming took 4 bases from V and 4 from J, leaving 13 bases between them. CDR3 nucleotides: TGTGCCAGCAGTTCCCAGACGGAGGGCTATGGCTACACCTTC. Residues: CASSSQTEGYGYTF.

The chain joins TRBV4-1 to TRBJ1-6; D is ambiguous. Germline CDR1 MGHRA, CDR2 YSYEKL. The CDR3 is 17 amino acids. Trimming left V 0 bases short and J 0 bases short, with 9 bases between. CDR3 nucleotides: TGCGCCAGCAGCCAAGATAGCGGAAGCTCCTATAATTCACCCCTCCACTTT. Translation: CASSQDSGSSYNSPLHF.